The subject of this entry is one T cell receptor beta chain. The data derive from a study of human T cells and chemical hapten exposure. As for time point: patch test 2, 6 weeks after DPC sensitization. Regarding treatment: therapeutic diphenylcyclopropenone sensitization with weekly scalp DPC. Using its own MiXCR run on the RACE reads, TCRdb lists one record per CDR3 protein. The table records tens of thousands of distinct CDR3 sequences, roughly 10% of them present only once. This specimen consisted of whole blood, obtained in connection with sensitization to the hapten diphenylcyclopropenone (DPC). This receptor was taken from a woman aged 50 to 65 with alopecia areata. Some clones in this sample may be carry-over from other donors' samples.

The CDR3 spells CASSLEGGNNEKLFF. For the CDR3, the DNA is TGTGCCAGCAGCTTAGAAGGTGGCAATAATGAAAAACTGTTTTTT. The V call is TRBV7-9, the J call TRBJ1-4; D gene unclear. Germline lookup yields CDR1 SEHNR and CDR2 FQNEAQ (reference sequence). This CDR3 has 15 residues. Trimming took off 1 base at V and 4 bases at J, with 10 bases between the two ends.